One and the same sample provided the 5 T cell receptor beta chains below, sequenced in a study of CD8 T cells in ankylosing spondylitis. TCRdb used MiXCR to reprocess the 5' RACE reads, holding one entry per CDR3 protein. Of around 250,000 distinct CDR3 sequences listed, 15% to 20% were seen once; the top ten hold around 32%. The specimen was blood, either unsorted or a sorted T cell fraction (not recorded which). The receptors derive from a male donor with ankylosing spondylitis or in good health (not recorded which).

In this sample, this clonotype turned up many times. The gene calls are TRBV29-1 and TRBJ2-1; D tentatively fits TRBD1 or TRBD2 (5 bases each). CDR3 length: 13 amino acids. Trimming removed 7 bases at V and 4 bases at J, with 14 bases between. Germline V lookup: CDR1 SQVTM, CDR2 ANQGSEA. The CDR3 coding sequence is TGCAGCGCTTCCGGGACCCCTTACAATGAGCAGTTCTTC. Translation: CSASGTPYNEQFF.

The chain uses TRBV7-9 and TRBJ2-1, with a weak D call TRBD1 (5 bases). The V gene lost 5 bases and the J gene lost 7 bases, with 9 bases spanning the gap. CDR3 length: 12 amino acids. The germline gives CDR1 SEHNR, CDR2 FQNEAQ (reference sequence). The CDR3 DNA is TGTGCCAGCAGCGAGACAGTAAATGAGCAGTTCTTC. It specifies CASSETVNEQFF.

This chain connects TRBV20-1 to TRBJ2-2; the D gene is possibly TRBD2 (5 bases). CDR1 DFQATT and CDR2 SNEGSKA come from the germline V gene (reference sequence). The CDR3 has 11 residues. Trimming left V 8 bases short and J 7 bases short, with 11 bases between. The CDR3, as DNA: TGCAGTTGGGCCCGGGGCGGGGAGCTGTTTTTT. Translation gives CSWARGGELFF.

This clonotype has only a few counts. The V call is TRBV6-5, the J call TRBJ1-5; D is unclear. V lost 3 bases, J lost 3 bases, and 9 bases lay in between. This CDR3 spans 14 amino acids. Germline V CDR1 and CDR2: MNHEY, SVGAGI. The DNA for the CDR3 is TGTGCCAGCAGTTATCGGGGAGACAATCAGCCCCAGCATTTT. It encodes CASSYRGDNQPQHF.

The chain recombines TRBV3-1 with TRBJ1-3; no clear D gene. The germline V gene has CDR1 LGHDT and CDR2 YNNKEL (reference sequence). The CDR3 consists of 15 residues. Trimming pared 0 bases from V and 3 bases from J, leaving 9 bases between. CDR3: CASSQEGRIGNTIYF. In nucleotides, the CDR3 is TGTGCCAGCAGCCAAGAAGGGAGGATTGGAAACACCATATATTTT.